The 14 T cell receptor beta chains below were found in one sample sequenced in a study of chemoradiotherapy in HPV16-positive cancers. TCRdb's copy holds only in-frame clones and misses some; the assay was immunoSEQ multiplex PCR. This sample has 20,000 to 25,000 clones, with approximately 89% found just once. The sequencing here drew on blood, taken from a patient who underwent chemoradiotherapy. The receptors here all came from a human donor with HPV-associated anogenital cancer.

This chain uses TRBV7-9 with TRBJ2-2; D is uncertain. V was cut by 4 bases and J by 5 bases, with 14 bases left in between. Germline V gives CDR1 SEHNR, CDR2 FQNEAQ (reference sequence). CDR3 length: 15 amino acids. CDR3 in amino acids: CASSSNPPGTGELFF. In DNA form, the CDR3 reads TGTGCCAGCAGCTCCAACCCACCAGGAACCGGGGAGCTGTTTTTT.

The gene calls are TRBV10-3 and TRBJ2-2; 7 bases map to TRBD2. The CDR3 covers 16 residues. Germline V gene sequence: CDR1 ENHRY, CDR2 SYGVKD. The ends lost 4 bases at V and 6 bases at J; junction bases unmatched: 11. The CDR3 is CAISGGSAGVAGELFF. The CDR3 nucleotides are TGTGCCATCAGTGGGGGCAGTGCGGGGGTCGCCGGGGAGCTGTTTTTT.

This CDR3 is CASSLVGQGITGELFF. The CDR3 DNA sequence: TGTGCCAGCAGCTTGGTGGGACAGGGGATCACCGGGGAGCTGTTTTTT. The rearrangement links TRBV7-9 to TRBJ2-2; 10 nucleotides agree with TRBD1. J lost 4 bases, V lost 3 bases, and 5 bases had no gene match. CDR1 SEHNR and CDR2 FQNEAQ come from the germline V gene (reference sequence). The CDR3 spans 16 residues.

This sequence joins TRBV6-1 and TRBJ1-1, with D tentatively TRBD1 (5 bases). Trimming stripped 8 bases from V and 4 bases from J, with 20 bases between. CDR3 size: 15 residues. Germline V gene sequence: CDR1 MNHNS, CDR2 SASEGT. CDR3 coding DNA: TGTGCCAGCCAAATGCAACCAGAGGGGCCCACTGAAGCTTTCTTT. It yields the protein CASQMQPEGPTEAFF.

Comments on this clone: The junction shows a germline mismatch at one end, possibly a read error. J is TRBJ2-3 and V is TRBV5-4; 7 bases are a match to TRBD2. This CDR3 is built from 16 residues. The germline V gene encodes CDR1 SGHNT and CDR2 YYREEE (reference sequence). The CDR3: CASSRLSSGATDTQYF. The CDR3, as DNA: TGCGCCAGCAGCCGATTGTCTAGCGGAGCCACAGATACGCAGTATTTT. Full variable domain (rest looked up from reference TRBV5-4 and TRBJ2-3): ETGVTQSPTHLIKTRGQQVTLRCSSQSGHNTVSWYQQALGQGPQFIFQYYREEENGRGNFPPRFSGLQFPNYSSELNVNALELDDSALYLCASSRLSSGATDTQYFGPGTRLTVL.

This chain connects TRBV27 to TRBJ1-5; the D is unclear. CDR1 MNHEY and CDR2 SMNVEV come from the germline V gene (reference sequence). The ends were cut back, 3 bases at V and 3 bases at J, with 9 bases in the middle. The CDR3 loop spans 14 amino acids. The CDR3 DNA sequence: TGTGCCAGCAGTTTCCGCGGAGTCAATCAGCCCCAGCATTTT. Translated, it gives CASSFRGVNQPQHF.

The chain is built from TRBV28 and TRBJ1-5, with 7 nucleotides matching TRBD1. J lost 5 bases, V lost 7 bases, and 5 bases had no gene match. This CDR3 spans 13 amino acids. Germline loops: CDR1 MDHEN, CDR2 SYDVKM. The CDR3 loop reads CASTLGQDQPQHF. DNA for the CDR3: TGTGCCAGCACCTTAGGACAGGATCAGCCCCAGCATTTT.

The rearrangement links TRBV5-1 to TRBJ1-2, with D hard to call. This CDR3 has 13 residues. The germline V and J ends were trimmed by 0 bases and 5 bases, with 8 bases remaining between them. Germline V gene lookup returns CDR1 SGHRS and CDR2 YFSETQ. In DNA, the CDR3 is TGCGCCAGCAGCTTGGCCGACGGTTATGGCTACACCTTC. Residues: CASSLADGYGYTF.

This clone was detected a few times. V usage is TRBV10-1 and J usage is TRBJ1-3, with D tentatively TRBD1 (5 bases). The CDR3 has 15 residues. Between the trimmed V and J ends, which lost 4 bases and 2 bases, there was a span of 12 bases. From germline, CDR1 is WNHNN and CDR2 SYGVQD (reference sequence). CDR3 amino acids: CASSVDRTPGNTIYF. CDR3 coding DNA: TGCGCCAGCAGTGTCGACAGAACTCCTGGAAACACCATATATTTT.

The chain is built from TRBV13 and TRBJ2-5; TRBD2 agrees at 10 bases. The CDR3 runs 17 residues. With V trimmed by 2 bases and J by 5 bases, 11 bases remained unmatched. Per the germline V gene, CDR1 is PRHDT and CDR2 is FYEKMQ (reference sequence). The CDR3 is CASSLRPSGSRVETQYF. Here the CDR3 DNA reads TGTGCCAGCAGCTTACGTCCTAGCGGGAGCCGGGTGGAGACCCAGTACTTC.

V gene TRBV11-2 combines with J gene TRBJ2-5; 9 bases map to TRBD2. The V gene's germline CDR1 is SGHAT and CDR2 FQNNGV. The CDR3 sequence is 15 residues long. With 1 base clipped from V and 5 bases from J, the junction kept 5 bases outside the gene matches. CDR3 sequence (DNA): TGTGCCAGCAGCTTAGGTGCGGGGGGGTGGGAGACCCAGTACTTC. Translated, it gives CASSLGAGGWETQYF.

V and J are TRBV7-2 and TRBJ2-1; the D gene is possibly TRBD1 (6 bases). Per germline, CDR1 SGHTA and CDR2 FQGNSA. The CDR3 has 15 amino acids. V was trimmed by 0 bases and J by 4 bases, leaving 10 bases between them. In DNA, the CDR3 is TGTGCCAGCAGCTTAGCGCACGGACAGTACAATGAGCAGTTCTTC. This translates into CASSLAHGQYNEQFF.

This chain uses TRBV7-2 with TRBJ2-3; 13 bases are a match to TRBD2. Germline CDR1 is SGHTA and CDR2 is FQGNSA. With 5 bases clipped from V and 4 bases from J, the junction kept 6 bases outside the gene matches. This CDR3 region has 16 residues. The CDR3 loop reads CASSTTSGGRADTQYF. The CDR3, as DNA: TGTGCCAGCAGCACGACTAGCGGGGGGAGGGCAGATACGCAGTATTTT.

V gene TRBV5-8 combines with J gene TRBJ1-2; D perhaps matches TRBD1 (5 bases). Trimming cost V 0 bases and J 1 base, with 13 bases left between them. Germline CDR1 reads SGHTS; CDR2 reads YDEGEE. There are 16 residues in the CDR3. This CDR3 reads CASSLVGSGGNYGYTF. For the CDR3, the DNA is TGTGCCAGCAGCTTGGTTGGGTCCGGGGGTAACTATGGCTACACCTTC.